The clone carrying this T cell receptor (beta chain) appeared a few times. No antigen is known for it. Looked up from germline, CDR1 is SGHVS and CDR2 is FQNEAQ. V lost 4 bases, J lost 7 bases, and 10 bases lay in between. The CDR3 runs to 13 residues. This specimen belongs to a study of identical twins. General study findings and limits: Where out-of-frame alpha sequences were twin-shared, they showed excess low generation probability. Instead of following the same donors, the conclusions were based on cross-sectional statistical analysis.

TCRdb itself ran the 5' RACE reads through MiXCR, one entry per CDR3 protein. Counted here are roughly 570,000 distinct CDR3 sequences, 9.6% occurring once; the ten biggest clones make up roughly 3%. Healthy Caucasians, and only they, were the donors. The sample was also reused in another study, on yellow fever vaccine responses in identical twins.

The chain uses TRBV7-8 and TRBJ2-2, with a possible D match to TRBD2 (6 bases). The clonotype comes from a young woman in good health. Sequencing used PBMCs. The CDR3: CASSSRESGELFF. The CDR3 DNA sequence: TGTGCCAGCAGCTCCCGGGAGAGCGGGGAGCTGTTTTTT.